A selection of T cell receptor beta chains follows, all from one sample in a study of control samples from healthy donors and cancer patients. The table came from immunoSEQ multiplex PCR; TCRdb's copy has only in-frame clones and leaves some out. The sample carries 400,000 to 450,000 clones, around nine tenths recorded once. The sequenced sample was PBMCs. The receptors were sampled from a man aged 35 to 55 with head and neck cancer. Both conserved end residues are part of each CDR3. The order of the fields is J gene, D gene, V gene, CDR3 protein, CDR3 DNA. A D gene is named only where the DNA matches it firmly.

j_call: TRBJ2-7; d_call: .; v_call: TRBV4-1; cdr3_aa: CASSQDRGSSYEQYF; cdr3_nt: TGCGCCAGCAGCCAAGATAGGGGATCGTCCTACGAGCAGTACTTC
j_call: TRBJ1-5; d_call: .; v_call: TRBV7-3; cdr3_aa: CASSPPQSNPYSNQPQHF; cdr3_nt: TGTGCCAGCAGCCCCCCGCAGAGCAACCCTTATAGCAATCAGCCCCAGCATTTT
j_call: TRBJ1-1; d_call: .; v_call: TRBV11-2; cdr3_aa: CASSRTARTLGTEAFF; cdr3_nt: TGTGCCAGCAGCCGCACAGCCCGAACCCTGGGCACTGAAGCTTTCTTT
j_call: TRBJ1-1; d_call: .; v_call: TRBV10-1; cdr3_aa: CASSPRGMNTEAFF; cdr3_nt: TGCGCCAGCAGCCCCAGGGGCATGAACACTGAAGCTTTCTTT
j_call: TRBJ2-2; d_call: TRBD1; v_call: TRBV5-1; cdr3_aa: CAAKDRVDGELFF; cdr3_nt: TGCGCCGCGAAGGACAGGGTGGACGGGGAGCTGTTTTTT
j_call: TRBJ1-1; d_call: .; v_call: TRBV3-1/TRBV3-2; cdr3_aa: CASSRGDTTGNTEAFF; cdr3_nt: TGTGCCAGCAGCCGCGGGGACACGACGGGTAACACTGAAGCTTTCTTT
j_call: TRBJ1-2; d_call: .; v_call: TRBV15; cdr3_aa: CATMDGIRGYTF; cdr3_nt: TGTGCCACCATGGATGGAATCCGGGGCTACACCTTC
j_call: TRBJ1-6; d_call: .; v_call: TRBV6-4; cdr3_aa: CASSDGGYNSPLHF; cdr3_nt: TGTGCCAGCAGTGACGGGGGGTATAATTCACCCCTCCACTTT
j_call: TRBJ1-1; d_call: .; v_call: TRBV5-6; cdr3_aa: CASCFGGNTEAFF; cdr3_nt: TGTGCCAGCTGCTTCGGGGGGAACACTGAAGCTTTCTTT
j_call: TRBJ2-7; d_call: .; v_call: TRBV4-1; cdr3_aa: CASSLPGRGYEQYF; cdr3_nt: TGCGCCAGCAGCCTCCCCGGGCGGGGATACGAGCAGTACTTC
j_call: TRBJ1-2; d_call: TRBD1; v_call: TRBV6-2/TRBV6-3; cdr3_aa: CASSSPRTGSPYGYTF; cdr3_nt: TGTGCCAGCAGCAGCCCCCGGACAGGGTCACCCTATGGCTACACCTTC
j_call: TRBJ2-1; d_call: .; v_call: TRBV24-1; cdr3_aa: CATSDPDRNEQFF; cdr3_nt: TGTGCCACCAGTGACCCCGACAGGAATGAGCAGTTCTTC
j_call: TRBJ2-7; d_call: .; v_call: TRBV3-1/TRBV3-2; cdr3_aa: CASSQAGSGQYF; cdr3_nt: TGTGCCAGCAGCCAGGCAGGGTCAGGGCAGTACTTC
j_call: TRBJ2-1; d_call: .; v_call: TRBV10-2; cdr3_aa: CASRGAGPYNEQFF; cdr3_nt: TGCGCCAGCAGGGGGGCCGGGCCTTACAATGAGCAGTTCTTC
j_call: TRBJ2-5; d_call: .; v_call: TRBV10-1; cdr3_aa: CASSESLWGWETQYF; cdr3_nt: TGCGCCAGCAGTGAGTCGTTGTGGGGGTGGGAGACCCAGTACTTC
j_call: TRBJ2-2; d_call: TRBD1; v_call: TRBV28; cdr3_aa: CASSRQGAGTGELFF; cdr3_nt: TGTGCCAGCAGCCGACAGGGGGCAGGTACCGGGGAGCTGTTTTTT